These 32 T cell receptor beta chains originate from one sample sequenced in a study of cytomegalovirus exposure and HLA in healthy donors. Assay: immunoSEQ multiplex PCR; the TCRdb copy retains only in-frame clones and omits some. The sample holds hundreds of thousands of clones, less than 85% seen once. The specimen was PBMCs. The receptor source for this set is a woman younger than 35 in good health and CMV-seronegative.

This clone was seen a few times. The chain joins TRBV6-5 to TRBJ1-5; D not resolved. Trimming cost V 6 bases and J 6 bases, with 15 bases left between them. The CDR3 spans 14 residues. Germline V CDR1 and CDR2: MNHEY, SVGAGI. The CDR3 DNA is TGTGCCAGCAGACCCCCGGGGATGGGTCAGCCCCAGCATTTT. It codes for CASRPPGMGQPQHF.

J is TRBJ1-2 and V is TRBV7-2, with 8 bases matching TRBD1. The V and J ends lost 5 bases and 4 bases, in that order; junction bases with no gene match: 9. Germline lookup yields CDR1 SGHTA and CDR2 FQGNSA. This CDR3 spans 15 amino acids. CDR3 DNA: TGTGCCAGCAGCCCCTCGTCAGGGGGCGGCTATGGCTACACCTTC. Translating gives CASSPSSGGGYGYTF.

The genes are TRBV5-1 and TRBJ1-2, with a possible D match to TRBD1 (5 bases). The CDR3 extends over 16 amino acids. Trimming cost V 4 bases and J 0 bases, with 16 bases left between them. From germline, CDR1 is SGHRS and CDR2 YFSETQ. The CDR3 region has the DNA TGCGCCAGCAGCCTGATAGTTGGGGCTTCTAACTATGGCTACACCTTC. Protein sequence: CASSLIVGASNYGYTF.

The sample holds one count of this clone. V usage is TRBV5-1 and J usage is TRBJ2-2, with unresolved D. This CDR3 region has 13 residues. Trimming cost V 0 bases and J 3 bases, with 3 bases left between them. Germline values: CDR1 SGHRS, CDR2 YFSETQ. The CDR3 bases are TGCGCCAGCAGCTTGGTCGACACCGGGGAGCTGTTTTTT. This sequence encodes CASSLVDTGELFF.

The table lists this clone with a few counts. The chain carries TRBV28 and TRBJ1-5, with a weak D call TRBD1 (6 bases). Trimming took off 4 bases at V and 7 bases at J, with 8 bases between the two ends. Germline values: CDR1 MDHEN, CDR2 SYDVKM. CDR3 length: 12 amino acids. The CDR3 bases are TGTGCCAGCAGTTGGGGGGCCCAGCCCCAGCATTTT. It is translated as CASSWGAQPQHF.

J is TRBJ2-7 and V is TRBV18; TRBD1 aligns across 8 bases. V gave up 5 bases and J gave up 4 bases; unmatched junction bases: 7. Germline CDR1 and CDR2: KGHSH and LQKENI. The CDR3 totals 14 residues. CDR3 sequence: CASSSRDRLYEQYF. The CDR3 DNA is TGTGCCAGCTCATCCCGGGACAGGTTGTACGAGCAGTACTTC. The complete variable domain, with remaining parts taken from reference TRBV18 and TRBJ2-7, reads NAGVMQNPRHLVRRRGQEARLRCSPMKGHSHVYWYRQLPEEGLKFMVYLQKENIIDESGMPKERFSAEFPKEGPSILRIQQVVRGDSAAYFCASSSRDRLYEQYFGPGTRLTVT.

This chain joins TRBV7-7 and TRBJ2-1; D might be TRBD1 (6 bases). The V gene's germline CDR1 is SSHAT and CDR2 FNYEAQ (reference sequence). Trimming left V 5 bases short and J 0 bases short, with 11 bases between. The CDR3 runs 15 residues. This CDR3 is CASSADRSSYNEQFF. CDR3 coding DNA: TGTGCCAGCAGCGCCGACAGGAGCTCCTACAATGAGCAGTTCTTC.

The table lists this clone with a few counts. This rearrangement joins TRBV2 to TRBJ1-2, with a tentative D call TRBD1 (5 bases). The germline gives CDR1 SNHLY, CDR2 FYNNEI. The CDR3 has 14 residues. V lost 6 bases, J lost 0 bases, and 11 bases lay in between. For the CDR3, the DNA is TGTGCCAGCAGGGAGGGGACTACTAACTATGGCTACACCTTC. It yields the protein CASREGTTNYGYTF.

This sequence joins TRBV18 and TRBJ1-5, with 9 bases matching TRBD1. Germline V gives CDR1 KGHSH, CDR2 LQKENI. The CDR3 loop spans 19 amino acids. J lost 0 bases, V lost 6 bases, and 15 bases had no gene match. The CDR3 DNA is TGTGCCAGCTCCGACGGACGGGACAGGGTCGAATATAGCAATCAGCCCCAGCATTTT. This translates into CASSDGRDRVEYSNQPQHF.

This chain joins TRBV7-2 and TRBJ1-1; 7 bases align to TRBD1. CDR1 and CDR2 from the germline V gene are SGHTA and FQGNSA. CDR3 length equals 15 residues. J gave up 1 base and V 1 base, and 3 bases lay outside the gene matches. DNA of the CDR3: TGTGCCAGCAGCTTAGTGACAGGGTCGAACACTGAAGCTTTCTTT. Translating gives CASSLVTGSNTEAFF.

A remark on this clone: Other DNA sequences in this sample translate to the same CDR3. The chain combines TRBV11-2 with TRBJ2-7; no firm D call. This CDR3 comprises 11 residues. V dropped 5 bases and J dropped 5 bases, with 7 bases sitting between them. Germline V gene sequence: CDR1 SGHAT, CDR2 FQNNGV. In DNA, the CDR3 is TGTGCCAGCAGCCTTGGGGACGAGCAGTACTTC. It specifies CASSLGDEQYF.

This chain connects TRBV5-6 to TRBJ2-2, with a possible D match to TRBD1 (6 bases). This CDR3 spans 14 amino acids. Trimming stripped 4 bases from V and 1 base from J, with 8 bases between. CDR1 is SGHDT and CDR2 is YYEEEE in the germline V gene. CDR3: CASSPTGNTGELFF. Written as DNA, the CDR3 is TGTGCCAGCAGCCCGACAGGGAACACCGGGGAGCTGTTTTTT.

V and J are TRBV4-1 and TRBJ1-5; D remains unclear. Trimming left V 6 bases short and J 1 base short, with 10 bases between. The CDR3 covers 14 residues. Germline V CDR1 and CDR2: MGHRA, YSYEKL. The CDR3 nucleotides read TGCGCCAGCAGGGACCCTAAAAGCAATCAGCCCCAGCATTTT. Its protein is CASRDPKSNQPQHF.

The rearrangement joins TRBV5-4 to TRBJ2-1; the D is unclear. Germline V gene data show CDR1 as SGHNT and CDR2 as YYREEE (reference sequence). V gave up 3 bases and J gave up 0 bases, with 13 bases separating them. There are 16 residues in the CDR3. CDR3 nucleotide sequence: TGTGCCAGCAGCTCACGGACGCTCCACTCCTACAATGAGCAGTTCTTC. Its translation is CASSSRTLHSYNEQFF.

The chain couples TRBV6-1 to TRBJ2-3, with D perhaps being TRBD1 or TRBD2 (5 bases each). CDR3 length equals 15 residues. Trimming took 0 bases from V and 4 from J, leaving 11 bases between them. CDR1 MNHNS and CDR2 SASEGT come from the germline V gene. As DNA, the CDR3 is TGTGCCAGCAGTGAAGCATCGGGACGTCCAGATACGCAGTATTTT. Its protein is CASSEASGRPDTQYF.

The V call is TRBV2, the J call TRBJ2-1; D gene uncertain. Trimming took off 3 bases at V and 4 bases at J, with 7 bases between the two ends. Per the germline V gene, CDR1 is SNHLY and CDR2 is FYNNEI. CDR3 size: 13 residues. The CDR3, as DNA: TGTGCCAGCAGTGACAGTGTGTACAATGAGCAGTTCTTC. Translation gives CASSDSVYNEQFF.

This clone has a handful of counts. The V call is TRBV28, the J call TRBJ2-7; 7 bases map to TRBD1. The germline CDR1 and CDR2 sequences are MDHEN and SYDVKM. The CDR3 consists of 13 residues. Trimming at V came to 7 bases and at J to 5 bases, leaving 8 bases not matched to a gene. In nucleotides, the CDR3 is TGTGCCAGCACCCTAGACAGGGTCGACGAGCAGTACTTC. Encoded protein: CASTLDRVDEQYF.

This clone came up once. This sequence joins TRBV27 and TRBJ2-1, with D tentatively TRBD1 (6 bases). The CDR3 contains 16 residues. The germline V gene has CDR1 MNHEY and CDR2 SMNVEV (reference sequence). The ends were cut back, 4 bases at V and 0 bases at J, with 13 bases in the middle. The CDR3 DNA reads TGTGCCAGCAGTTCACGGACAGTCGGCTCCTACAATGAGCAGTTCTTC. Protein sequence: CASSSRTVGSYNEQFF.

The CDR3 region has the DNA TGTGCCAGCAGTCCCGTGACAAACGGCCCTAACTATGGCTACACCTTC. Residues: CASSPVTNGPNYGYTF. The rearrangement uses TRBV25-1 and TRBJ1-2; D is unclear. The CDR3 is 16 amino acids. The V end lost 5 bases, the J end lost 0 bases, and 16 bases lay between the germline ends. Germline V gene sequence: CDR1 MGHDK, CDR2 SYGVNS.

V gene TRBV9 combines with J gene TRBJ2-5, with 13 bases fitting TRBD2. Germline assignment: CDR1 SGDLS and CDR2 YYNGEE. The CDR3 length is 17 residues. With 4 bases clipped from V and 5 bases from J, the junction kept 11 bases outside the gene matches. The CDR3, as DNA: TGTGCCAGCAGCCCCACTCCTGGGACTAGCGGGAAGGAGACCCAGTACTTC. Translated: CASSPTPGTSGKETQYF.

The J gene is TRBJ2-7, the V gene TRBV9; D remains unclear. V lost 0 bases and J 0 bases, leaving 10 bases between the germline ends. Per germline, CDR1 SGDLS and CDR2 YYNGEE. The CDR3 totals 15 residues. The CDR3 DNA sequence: TGTGCCAGCAGCGTAGGGCAGTGGGGCTCCTACGAGCAGTACTTC. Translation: CASSVGQWGSYEQYF.

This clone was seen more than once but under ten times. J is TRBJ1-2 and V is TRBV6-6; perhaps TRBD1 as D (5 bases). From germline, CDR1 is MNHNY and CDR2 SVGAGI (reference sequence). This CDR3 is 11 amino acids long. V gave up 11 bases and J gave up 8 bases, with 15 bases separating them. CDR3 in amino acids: CAAWAGQGYTF. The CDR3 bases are TGTGCCGCCTGGGCAGGGCAGGGCTACACCTTC.

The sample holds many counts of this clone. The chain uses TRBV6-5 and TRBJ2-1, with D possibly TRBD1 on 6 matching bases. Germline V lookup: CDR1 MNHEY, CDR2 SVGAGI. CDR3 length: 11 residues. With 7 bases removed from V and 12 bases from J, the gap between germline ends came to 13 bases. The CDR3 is CASTGALGQFF. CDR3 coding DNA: TGTGCCAGCACAGGGGCGCTGGGGCAGTTCTTC.

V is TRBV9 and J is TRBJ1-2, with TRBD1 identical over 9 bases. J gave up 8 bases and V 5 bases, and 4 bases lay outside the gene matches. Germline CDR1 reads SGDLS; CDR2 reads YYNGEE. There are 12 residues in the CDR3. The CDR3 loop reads CASRDRGYGYTF. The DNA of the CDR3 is TGTGCCAGCAGAGACAGGGGGTACGGCTACACCTTC.

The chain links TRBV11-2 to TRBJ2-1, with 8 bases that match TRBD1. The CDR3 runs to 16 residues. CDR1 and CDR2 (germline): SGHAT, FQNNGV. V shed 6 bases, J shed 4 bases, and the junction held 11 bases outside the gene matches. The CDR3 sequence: CASSSSGTGFYNEQFF. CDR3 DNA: TGTGCCAGCAGTTCCTCCGGGACAGGCTTTTACAATGAGCAGTTCTTC.

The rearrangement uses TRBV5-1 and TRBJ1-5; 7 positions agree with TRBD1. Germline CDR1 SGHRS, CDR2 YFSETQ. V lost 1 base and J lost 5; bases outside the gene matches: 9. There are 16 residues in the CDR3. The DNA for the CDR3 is TGCGCCAGCAGCTTGTCGCCCCGAGGGGGCCATCAGCCCCAGCATTTT. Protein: CASSLSPRGGHQPQHF.

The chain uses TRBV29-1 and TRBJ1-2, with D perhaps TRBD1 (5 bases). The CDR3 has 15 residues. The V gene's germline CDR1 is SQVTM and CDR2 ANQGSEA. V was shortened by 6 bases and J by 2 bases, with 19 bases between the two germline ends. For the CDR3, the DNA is TGCAGCGTACTCCCGGGGCAAGGCCCCAACTATGGCTACACCTTC. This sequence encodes CSVLPGQGPNYGYTF.

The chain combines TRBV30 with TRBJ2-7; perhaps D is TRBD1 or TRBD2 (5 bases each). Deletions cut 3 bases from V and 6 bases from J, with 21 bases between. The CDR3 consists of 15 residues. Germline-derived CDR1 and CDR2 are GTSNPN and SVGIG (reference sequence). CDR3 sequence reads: CAWSIGLTAGGEQYF. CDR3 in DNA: TGTGCCTGGAGCATAGGCCTCACCGCTGGGGGCGAGCAGTACTTC.

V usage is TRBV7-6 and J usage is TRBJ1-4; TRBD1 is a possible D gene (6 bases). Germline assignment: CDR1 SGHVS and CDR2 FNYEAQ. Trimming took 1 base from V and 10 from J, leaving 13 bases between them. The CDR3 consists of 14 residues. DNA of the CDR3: TGTGCCAGCAGCTTAGGAGGGGGTGAGGGAAAACTGTTTTTT. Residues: CASSLGGGEGKLFF.

The CDR3 sequence is CASSTGRVSTLRQPQHF. The CDR3, as DNA: TGTGCCAGTAGTACCGGAAGGGTCAGCACTCTAAGGCAGCCCCAGCATTTT. The genes are TRBV19 and TRBJ1-5, with unresolved D. CDR3 length: 17 amino acids. Trimming took off 4 bases at V and 7 bases at J, with 23 bases between the two ends. CDR1 is LNHDA, CDR2 SQIVND, per germline (reference sequence).

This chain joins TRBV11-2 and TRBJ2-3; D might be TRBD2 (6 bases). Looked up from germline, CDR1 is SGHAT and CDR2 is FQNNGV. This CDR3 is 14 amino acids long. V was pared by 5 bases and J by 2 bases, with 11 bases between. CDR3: CASSGTSNTDTQYF. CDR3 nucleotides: TGTGCCAGCAGCGGAACTAGCAACACAGATACGCAGTATTTT. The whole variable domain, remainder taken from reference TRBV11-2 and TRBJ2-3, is EAGVAQSPRYKIIEKRQSVAFWCNPISGHATLYWYQQILGQGPKLLIQFQNNGVVDDSQLPKDRFSAERLKGVDSTLKIQPAKLEDSAVYLCASSGTSNTDTQYFGPGTRLTVL.

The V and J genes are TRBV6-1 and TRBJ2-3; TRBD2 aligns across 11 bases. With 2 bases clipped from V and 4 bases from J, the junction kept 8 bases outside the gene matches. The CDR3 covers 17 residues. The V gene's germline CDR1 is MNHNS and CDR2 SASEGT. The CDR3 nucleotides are TGTGCCAGCAGTGAAACTAGCGGGAGATTTTTCGCAGATACGCAGTATTTT. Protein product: CASSETSGRFFADTQYF.